This T cell receptor (beta chain) was identified during a study of blood T cell repertoires in COVID-19. There are 15 residues in the CDR3. Germline V CDR1 and CDR2: MDHEN, SYDVKM. V was clipped by 5 bases and J by 6 bases; unmatched bases: 6. Generated by immunoSEQ multiplex PCR, the TCRdb table keeps only in-frame clones and is missing some. The sample lists some 150,000 clones; about 86% were seen once. Sequencing was carried out using peripheral blood. V and J are TRBV28 and TRBJ1-4; 10 bases agree with TRBD1. The source is a man in his 70s with acute or convalescent COVID-19. CDR3 bases: TGTGCCAGCAGTAGTTACGGGACAGGGGATGAAAAACTGTTTTTT. Translating gives CASSSYGTGDEKLFF.